Listed here are 11 T cell receptor beta chains from one sample, sequenced in a study of Graves' ophthalmopathy and Graves' hyperthyroidism. Amplifying from RNA transcripts, the study obtained TCR beta CDR3 regions. Second-round multiplex PCR followed a first-round RT-PCR using HTBI primers. TCRdb fed the multiplex PCR reads into MiXCR, producing one record per CDR3 protein. The sample comprises 680,000 or so distinct CDR3 sequences, 22% of which are singletons, and 7.1% rests with the top ten. The sequenced sample was peripheral blood. These receptors all come from a woman aged 18-29 years with stable Graves' hyperthyroidism. Some clones in this sample may be carry-over from other donors' samples.

The chain joins TRBV6-4 to TRBJ1-1, with 7 bases identical to TRBD1. V shed 6 bases and J 5 bases; nucleotides not matched to a gene: 12. CDR3 length: 15 amino acids. The V gene's germline CDR1 is MRHNA and CDR2 SNTAGT. DNA of the CDR3: TGTGCCAGCAGAACAGGGGAAGGTTTGTGGACTGAAGCTTTCTTT. Translation: CASRTGEGLWTEAFF.

This clonotype was recorded many times. J is TRBJ2-7 and V is TRBV6-2 or TRBV6-3, with 9 positions matching TRBD1. CDR1 is MNHEY and CDR2 is SVGEGT in the germline V gene. The ends lost 6 bases at V and 0 bases at J; junction bases unmatched: 6. The length of the CDR3 is 15 residues. The CDR3, as DNA: TGTGCCAGCAGCGACCGGACAGGGGACTCCTACGAGCAGTACTTC. Translated, it gives CASSDRTGDSYEQYF.

Many counts were recorded for this clonotype. The chain has TRBV24-1 and TRBJ2-6; 7 bases align to TRBD1. Trimming cost V 3 bases and J 0 bases; bases outside gene matches: 7. This CDR3 is built from 18 residues. CDR1 and CDR2 from the germline V gene are KGHDR and SFDVKD. The CDR3 protein is CATSDRQGLFSGANVLTF. The CDR3 coding sequence is TGTGCCACCAGTGATCGACAGGGTCTCTTCTCTGGGGCCAACGTCCTGACTTTC.

The table lists this clonotype with a few counts. The rearrangement links TRBV12-3 or TRBV12-4 to TRBJ2-7; tentatively, D is TRBD2 (6 bases). Trimming shortened V by 6 bases and J by 9 bases, and 18 bases separated the two germline ends. The CDR3 has 13 amino acids. This CDR3 is CASSPGTGYGQYF. The CDR3 bases are TGTGCCAGCAGCCCTGGGACTGGGTATGGGCAGTACTTC.

There are many counts of this clonotype. A read error may be the cause here, since a much bigger clone is one base away. This chain links TRBV2 with TRBJ1-2; D is ambiguous. Germline CDR1 is SNHLY and CDR2 is FYNNEI. Trimming left V 3 bases short and J 2 bases short, with 7 bases between. The CDR3 loop spans 13 amino acids. Here the CDR3 reads CASSEARNYGYTF. CDR3 sequence (DNA): TGTGCCAGCAGTGAGGCCAGGAACTATGGCTACACCTTC. The full variable domain, with the rest looked up from reference TRBV2 and TRBJ1-2, is EPEVTQTPSHQVTQMGQEVILRCVPISNHLYFYWYRQILGQKVEFLVSFYNNEISEKSEIFDDQFSVERPDGSNFTLKIRSTKLEDSAMYFCASSEARNYGYTFGSGTRLTVV.

This clonotype was recorded at least ten times. The chain uses TRBV5-1 and TRBJ2-7; 11 bases fit TRBD2. The CDR3 totals 16 residues. J gave up 0 bases and V 4 bases, and 6 bases lay outside the gene matches. CDR1 is SGHRS, CDR2 YFSETQ, per germline. The CDR3 loop is CASSRTSGYLSYEQYF. The DNA for the CDR3 is TGCGCCAGCAGCCGGACTAGCGGGTATCTCTCCTACGAGCAGTACTTC.

The rearrangement joins TRBV11-2 to TRBJ1-1; 7 bases are a match to TRBD1. The CDR3 spans 15 residues. CDR1 and CDR2 from the germline V gene are SGHAT and FQNNGV. The ends lost 4 bases at V and 0 bases at J; junction bases unmatched: 5. CDR3 sequence reads: CASSSGQYLNTEAFF. In nucleotides, the CDR3 is TGTGCCAGCAGCTCGGGACAGTATTTGAACACTGAAGCTTTCTTT. Supplemented by reference TRBV11-2 and TRBJ1-1, the full variable domain reads EAGVAQSPRYKIIEKRQSVAFWCNPISGHATLYWYQQILGQGPKLLIQFQNNGVVDDSQLPKDRFSAERLKGVDSTLKIQPAKLEDSAVYLCASSSGQYLNTEAFFGQGTRLTVV.

In its sample, this clonotype was seen many times. The rearrangement uses TRBV20-1 and TRBJ1-1; weak D call: TRBD1 (5 bases). Germline V gene sequence: CDR1 DFQATT, CDR2 SNEGSKA (reference sequence). The V end was cut by 1 base, the J end by 0 bases, with 24 bases between. This CDR3 has 19 residues. CDR3 DNA sequence: TGCAGTGCTAGAGCATTCAGATCGAGGGGAGCGAGGATGAACACTGAAGCTTTCTTT. Its protein is CSARAFRSRGARMNTEAFF.

V gene TRBV11-2 combines with J gene TRBJ2-6; D is undetermined. Per germline, CDR1 SGHAT and CDR2 FQNNGV. Trimming removed 2 bases from V and 1 base from J, with 15 bases in between. The CDR3 contains 18 residues. As DNA, the CDR3 is TGTGCCAGCAGCTTATCTACAATCGAGAGTTCTGGGGCCAACGTCCTGACTTTC. Its protein is CASSLSTIESSGANVLTF. Drawing the rest from reference TRBV11-2 and TRBJ2-6, the complete variable domain is EAGVAQSPRYKIIEKRQSVAFWCNPISGHATLYWYQQILGQGPKLLIQFQNNGVVDDSQLPKDRFSAERLKGVDSTLKIQPAKLEDSAVYLCASSLSTIESSGANVLTFGAGSRLTVL.

This clonotype has just a few counts. The CDR3 region has the DNA TGTGCCAGCAAGGGGGGGGGGACTATCCCCGGGGAGACCCAGTACTTC. It codes for CASKGGGTIPGETQYF. This chain links TRBV7-8 with TRBJ2-5; possible D gene TRBD2, 7 bases. V lost 7 bases and J 5 bases, leaving 23 bases between the germline ends. Germline lookup yields CDR1 SGHVS and CDR2 FQNEAQ. The CDR3 is 16 amino acids.

This chain uses TRBV20-1 with TRBJ2-7; 13 positions agree with TRBD2. The CDR3 runs to 20 residues. J gave up 0 bases and V 6 bases, and 20 bases lay outside the gene matches. In germline, CDR1 is DFQATT, CDR2 SNEGSKA (reference sequence). CDR3 in DNA: TGCAGTGCAGTGGCCACAGGGCGACTAGCGGGGGGCCTGAACTCCTACGAGCAGTACTTC. This translates into CSAVATGRLAGGLNSYEQYF.